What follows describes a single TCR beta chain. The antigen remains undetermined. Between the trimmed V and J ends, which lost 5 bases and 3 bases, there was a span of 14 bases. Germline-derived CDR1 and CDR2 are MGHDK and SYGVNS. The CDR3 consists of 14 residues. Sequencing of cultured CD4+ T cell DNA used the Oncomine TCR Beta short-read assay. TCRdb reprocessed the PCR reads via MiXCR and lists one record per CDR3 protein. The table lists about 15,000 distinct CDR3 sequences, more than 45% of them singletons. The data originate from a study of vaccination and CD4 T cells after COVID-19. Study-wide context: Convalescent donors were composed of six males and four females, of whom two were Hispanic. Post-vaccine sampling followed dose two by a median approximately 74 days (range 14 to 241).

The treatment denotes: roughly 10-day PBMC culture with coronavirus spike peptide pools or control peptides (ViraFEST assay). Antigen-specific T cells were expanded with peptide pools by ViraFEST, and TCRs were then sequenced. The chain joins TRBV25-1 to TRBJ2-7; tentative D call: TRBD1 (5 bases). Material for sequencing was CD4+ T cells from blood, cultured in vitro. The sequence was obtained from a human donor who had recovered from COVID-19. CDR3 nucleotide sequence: TGTGCCAGCAGTAGGTCCGGCAGGGACTACGAGCAGTACTTC. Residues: CASSRSGRDYEQYF.